This T cell receptor (beta chain) came from a study of shared clonotypes between healthy human individuals. The overall study: Three plates were used per donor for CD4 naive, three for CD4 memory, two for CD8 naive and one for CD8 memory.

Only in-frame clones appear in the TCRdb table, and some are missing; sequencing was by immunoSEQ multiplex PCR. Of hundreds of thousands of clones detected, roughly 73% appear once; the ten largest clones hold around 2%. With respect to this clone: This specimen includes other DNA sequences encoding the same CDR3.

The split of CD4+ cells yielded CD45RA+ naive and CD45RA-negative memory subsets. This CDR3 region has 13 residues. V was cut by 2 bases and J by 3 bases, with 6 bases left in between. CDR1 is SGHRS and CDR2 is YFSETQ in the germline V gene. The specimen sequenced was memory CD4+ T cells sorted from blood. Subset here: CD45RA-negative fraction. The TCR sequence derives from a woman between 25 and 40 years old in good health. V is TRBV5-1 and J is TRBJ1-5, with no clear D. The CDR3 loop reads CASSLGPNQPQHF. CDR3 sequence (DNA): TGCGCCAGCAGCTTAGGGCCCAATCAGCCCCAGCATTTT.